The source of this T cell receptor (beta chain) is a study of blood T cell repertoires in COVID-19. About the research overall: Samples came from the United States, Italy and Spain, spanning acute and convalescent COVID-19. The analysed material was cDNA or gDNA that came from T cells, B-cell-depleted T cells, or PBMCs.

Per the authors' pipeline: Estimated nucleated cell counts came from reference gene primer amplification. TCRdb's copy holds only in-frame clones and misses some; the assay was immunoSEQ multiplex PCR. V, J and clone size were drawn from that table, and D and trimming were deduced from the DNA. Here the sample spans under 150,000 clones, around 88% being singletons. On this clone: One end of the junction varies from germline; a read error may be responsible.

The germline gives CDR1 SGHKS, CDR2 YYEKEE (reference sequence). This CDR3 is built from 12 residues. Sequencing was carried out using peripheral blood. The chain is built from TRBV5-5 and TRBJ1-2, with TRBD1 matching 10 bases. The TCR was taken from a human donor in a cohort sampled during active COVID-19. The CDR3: CASSGTGERKAF. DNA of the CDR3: TGTGCCAGCTCCGGGACAGGGGAACGGAAGGCCTTC.